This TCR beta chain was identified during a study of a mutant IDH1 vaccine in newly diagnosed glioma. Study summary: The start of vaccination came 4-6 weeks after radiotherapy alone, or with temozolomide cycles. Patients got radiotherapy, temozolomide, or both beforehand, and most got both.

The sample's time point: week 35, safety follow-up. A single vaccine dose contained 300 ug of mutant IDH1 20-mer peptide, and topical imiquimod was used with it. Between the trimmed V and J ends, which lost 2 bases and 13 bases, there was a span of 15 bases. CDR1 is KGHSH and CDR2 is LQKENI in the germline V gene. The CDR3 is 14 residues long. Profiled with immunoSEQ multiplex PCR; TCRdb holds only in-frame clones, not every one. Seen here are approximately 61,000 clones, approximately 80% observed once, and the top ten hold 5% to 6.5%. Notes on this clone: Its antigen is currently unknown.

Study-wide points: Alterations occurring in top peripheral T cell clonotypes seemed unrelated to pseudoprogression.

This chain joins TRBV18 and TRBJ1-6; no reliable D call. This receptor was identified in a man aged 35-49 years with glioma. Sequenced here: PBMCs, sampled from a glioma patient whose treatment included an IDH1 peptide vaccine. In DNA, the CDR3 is TGTGCCAGCTCACCAAAGGTTGGTTCGAGTCCCCTCCACTTT. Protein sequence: CASSPKVGSSPLHF.